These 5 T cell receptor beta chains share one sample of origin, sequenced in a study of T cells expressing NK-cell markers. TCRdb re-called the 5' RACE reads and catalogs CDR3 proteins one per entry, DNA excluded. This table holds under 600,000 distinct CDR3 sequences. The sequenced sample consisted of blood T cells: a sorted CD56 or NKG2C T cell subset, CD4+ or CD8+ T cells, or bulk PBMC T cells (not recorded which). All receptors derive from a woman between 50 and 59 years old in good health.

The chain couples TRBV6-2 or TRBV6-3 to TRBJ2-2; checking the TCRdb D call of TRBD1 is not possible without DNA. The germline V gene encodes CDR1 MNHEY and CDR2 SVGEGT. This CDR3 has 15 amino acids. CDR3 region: CAAEGGDKNTGELFF.

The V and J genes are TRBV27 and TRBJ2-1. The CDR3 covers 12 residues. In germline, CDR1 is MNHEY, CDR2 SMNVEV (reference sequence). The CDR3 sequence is CASGEYYNEQFF.

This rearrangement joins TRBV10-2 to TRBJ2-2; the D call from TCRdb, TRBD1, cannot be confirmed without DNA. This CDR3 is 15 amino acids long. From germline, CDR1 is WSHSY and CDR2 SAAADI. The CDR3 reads CATKRGQGHTGELFF.

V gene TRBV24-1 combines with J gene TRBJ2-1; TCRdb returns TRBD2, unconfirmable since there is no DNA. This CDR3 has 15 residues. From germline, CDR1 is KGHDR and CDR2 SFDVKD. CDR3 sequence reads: CATSDRGREHNEQFF.

This CDR3 is CASSYKTGGGREQYF. This chain links TRBV7-2 with TRBJ2-7; lacking DNA, the TRBD1 call made by TCRdb goes unchecked. The CDR3 contains 15 residues. Germline CDR1 is SGHTA and CDR2 is FQGNSA. The whole variable domain, remainder taken from reference TRBV7-2 and TRBJ2-7, is GAGVSQSPSNKVTEKGKDVELRCDPISGHTALYWYRQSLGQGLEFLIYFQGNSAPDKSGLPSDRFSAERTGGSVSTLTIQRTQQEDSAVYLCASSYKTGGGREQYFGPGTRLTVT.